This T cell receptor (beta chain) was sequenced in a study of vaccination effects on CD4 cells after COVID-19. Turning to the study itself: Median timing of post-vaccine samples was 72 days after the second dose.

Regarding the study as a whole: Late post-vaccination, clones induced by infection and those induced by vaccine underwent marked clonal contraction.

Viral peptide pool expansion of antigen-specific CD4+ T cells preceded sequencing in the ViraFEST assay. The culture ran for about 11 days, and then CD4+ T cells were isolated. Participants were vaccinated with two doses of either the BNT162b2 or mRNA-1273 vaccine. Supplemented with roughly 10 IU/ml IL-2 and 7.5 to 10 ug/ml peptides, fewer than 2.5 million PBMC per well were kept in culture. Fresh IL-2-containing medium replaced half the medium on days 3 and 7. CDR3 length equals 14 residues. Trimming removed 4 bases from V and 0 bases from J, with 9 bases in between. The V gene's germline CDR1 is LNHDA and CDR2 SQIVND (reference sequence). Sequenced by immunoSEQ multiplex PCR; TCRdb stores in-frame clones only, minus some. The sample holds about 81,000 clones, over 70% seen once. On this clone itself: Its cognate antigen is unknown.

The TCR was taken from a human donor who received a COVID-19 vaccine. The V and J genes are TRBV19 and TRBJ1-2; D remains unclear. The starting material was CD4+ T cells from PBMCs cultured with HCoV-OC43 spike peptides, obtained after COVID-19 vaccination. Noted subset: HCoV-OC43 spike overlapping peptide pool stimulation. CDR3: CASSTAGANYGYTF. CDR3 in DNA: TGTGCCAGTAGTACGGCTGGGGCTAACTATGGCTACACCTTC.